This TCR beta chain was sequenced in a study of blood T cell repertoires in COVID-19. Produced via immunoSEQ multiplex PCR; TCRdb's table is partial and in-frame only. The data show about 480,000 clones, roughly nine tenths seen once. The CDR3 sequence is 14 residues long. V lost 3 bases and J 4 bases, leaving 12 bases between the germline ends. Looked up from germline, CDR1 is KGHSH and CDR2 is LQKENI. The receptor comes from a man aged 18 to 35 with COVID-19, enrolled during active disease. Input material: peripheral blood. J is TRBJ2-5 and V is TRBV18, with D possibly TRBD1 on 5 matching bases. CDR3 DNA: TGTGCCAGCTCACCGGGGCGTCTCGGAGAGACCCAGTACTTC. As protein: CASSPGRLGETQYF. Using reference TRBV18 and TRBJ2-5 for the parts outside the CDR3, the full variable domain is NAGVMQNPRHLVRRRGQEARLRCSPMKGHSHVYWYRQLPEEGLKFMVYLQKENIIDESGMPKERFSAEFPKEGPSILRIQQVVRGDSAAYFCASSPGRLGETQYFGPGTRLLVL.